This TCR beta chain emerged from a study of OX40 agonist ivuxolimab in advanced cancers. The method was immunoSEQ multiplex PCR; TCRdb's version includes in-frame clones alone and lacks a portion of them. Among around 100,000 clones, 86% were seen once, and the ten largest hold over 4.5%. Of note for this clone: The antigen remains unidentified.

Study-wide results and limits: The work left the antigen specificity of expanded peripheral T cells undetermined.

The sample here was CD4+ or CD8+ T cells sorted from blood, taken in a trial of the OX40 agonist ivuxolimab. This sequence originates from an adult with an advanced solid tumor such as melanoma, head and neck, liver or kidney cancer.

The CDR3 sequence: CASSLPRGGYGYTF. In DNA, the CDR3 is TGTGCCAGCAGCTTGCCAAGGGGGGGCTATGGCTACACCTTC. The chain employs TRBV5-6 and TRBJ1-2; maybe TRBD1 (6 bases). The germline V gene has CDR1 SGHDT and CDR2 YYEEEE. The CDR3 sequence is 14 residues long. V lost 1 base, J lost 4 bases, and 11 bases lay in between. The variable domain in full, completed from reference TRBV5-6 and TRBJ1-2, reads DAGVTQSPTHLIKTRGQQVTLRCSPKSGHDTVSWYQQALGQGPQFIFQYYEEEERQRGNFPDRFSGHQFPNYSSELNVNALLLGDSALYLCASSLPRGGYGYTFGSGTRLTVV.